The 25 T cell receptor beta chains below come from one sample, sequenced in a study of CD8+CD57+ T cells in acquired aplastic anemia. Genomic DNA templated the TCR beta VDJ and CDR3 profiling. TCRdb redid the calling of the reads with MiXCR, one entry per CDR3 protein. The sample yields fewer than 250,000 distinct CDR3 sequences, around 43% seen once. Patients selected for sequencing had displayed CD8+CD57+ cell expansion by flow cytometry. Sequencing was done on a sample of sorted CD4+, CD8+, or CD8+CD57+ T cells (not recorded which) from PBMCs. All receptors come from a human donor with aplastic anemia.

This clonotype was recorded many times. The gene calls are TRBV5-1 and TRBJ2-7; TRBD1 might be the D (5 bases). CDR1 and CDR2 from the germline V gene are SGHRS and YFSETQ. The V gene lost 0 bases and the J gene lost 3 bases, with 16 bases spanning the gap. The CDR3 extends over 16 amino acids. The CDR3 DNA follows: TGCGCCAGCAGCTTGGGCTTCAGGGAAATCGGCTACGAGCAGTACTTC. Translating gives CASSLGFREIGYEQYF.

J is TRBJ2-1 and V is TRBV4-1; 8 bases are a match to TRBD2. V was pared by 1 base and J by 5 bases, with 7 bases of the junction left unmatched. Germline V gene lookup returns CDR1 MGHRA and CDR2 YSYEKL. The CDR3 covers 16 residues. The CDR3 nucleotides read TGCGCCAGCAGCCAAGTCGGCGGGAGGACCGACAATGAGCAGTTCTTC. Translating gives CASSQVGGRTDNEQFF.

The chain joins TRBV25-1 to TRBJ2-5; 7 bases match TRBD1. Germline V lookup: CDR1 MGHDK, CDR2 SYGVNS. V gave up 5 bases and J gave up 2 bases; unmatched junction bases: 11. This CDR3 comprises 16 residues. The CDR3 here is CASSLWKGATQETQYF. CDR3 bases: TGTGCCAGCAGTTTATGGAAGGGGGCTACACAAGAGACCCAGTACTTC.

This clonotype was picked up many times. This chain joins TRBV12-5 and TRBJ1-1; D call uncertain. Germline V gene data show CDR1 as LGHNT and CDR2 as FRNRAP. Trimming pared 11 bases from V and 7 bases from J, leaving 8 bases between. The CDR3 consists of 9 residues. This chain's CDR3 is CAVRSEAFF. DNA for the CDR3: TGTGCTGTCAGAAGTGAAGCTTTCTTT.

This clonotype turned up a few times. The chain employs TRBV10-3 and TRBJ2-7; 11 positions match TRBD2. V lost 10 bases and J lost 3; bases outside the gene matches: 11. This CDR3 is built from 15 residues. The V gene's germline CDR1 is ENHRY and CDR2 SYGVKD. The CDR3 DNA reads TGTGCCAGCAGCTCCCGCGGGACTAGCGGCTACGAGCAGTACTTC. Translating gives CASSSRGTSGYEQYF.

In its sample, this clonotype was seen once. The chain joins TRBV5-1 to TRBJ1-1; D is undetermined. Germline assignment: CDR1 SGHRS and CDR2 YFSETQ. CDR3 length equals 13 residues. The ends were cut back, 4 bases at V and 1 base at J, with 8 bases in the middle. The CDR3 spells CASSQRGNTEAFF. The CDR3 DNA sequence: TGCGCCAGCAGCCAGAGAGGGAACACTGAAGCTTTCTTT.

The chain recombines TRBV7-3 with TRBJ2-2, with D perhaps matching TRBD1 (6 bases). Germline CDR1 and CDR2: SGHTA and FQGTGA. The CDR3 has 17 residues. V lost 6 bases to trimming and J lost 6 bases, with 23 bases between them. CDR3 in amino acids: CASRPTRGHEIAGELFF. In DNA, the CDR3 is TGTGCCAGCAGACCTACCCGGGGACACGAGATCGCCGGGGAGCTGTTTTTT.

This clonotype has a count of ten or more. V gene TRBV7-9 combines with J gene TRBJ2-1, with 12 bases that match TRBD2. V was pared by 3 bases and J by 5 bases, with 5 bases of the junction left unmatched. This CDR3 is 16 amino acids long. Germline V gene lookup returns CDR1 SEHNR and CDR2 FQNEAQ (reference sequence). The CDR3 reads CASSLLLAGGHNEQFF. The CDR3 nucleotides read TGTGCCAGCAGCTTGCTACTAGCGGGAGGACACAATGAGCAGTTCTTC.

This clonotype has a count of ten or more. The rearrangement links TRBV19 to TRBJ2-2, with 10 bases lining up with TRBD2. In germline, CDR1 is LNHDA, CDR2 SQIVND (reference sequence). The CDR3 contains 14 residues. V trimming: 11 bases; J trimming: 10 bases; junction bases outside the gene matches: 13. As DNA, the CDR3 is TGTGCCTCTGAGGGGCTAGCGGGAGTCGAGGAGCTGTTTTTT. Protein product: CASEGLAGVEELFF.

This sequence joins TRBV5-1 and TRBJ2-1; D is uncertain. The germline V and J ends were trimmed by 0 bases and 0 bases, with 10 bases remaining between them. The CDR3 is 16 residues long. Per the germline V gene, CDR1 is SGHRS and CDR2 is YFSETQ. CDR3 loop: CASSLAARSSYNEQFF. The CDR3 nucleotides read TGCGCCAGCAGCTTGGCGGCGCGGAGCTCCTACAATGAGCAGTTCTTC.

This chain links TRBV5-1 with TRBJ2-1, with D perhaps matching TRBD2 (6 bases). This CDR3 region has 16 residues. Germline assignment: CDR1 SGHRS and CDR2 YFSETQ. V was cut by 1 base and J by 8 bases, with 19 bases left in between. In nucleotides, the CDR3 is TGCGCCAGCAGCTTGTATTCCCGGGAGTATGGCGATGAGCAGTTCTTC. Encoded protein: CASSLYSREYGDEQFF.

Ten or more counts support this clonotype. The CDR3 reads CASSQPGGDQPQHF. In nucleotides, the CDR3 is TGTGCCAGCAGTCAACCGGGGGGGGATCAGCCCCAGCATTTT. The J gene is TRBJ1-5, the V gene TRBV12-3 or TRBV12-4, with D perhaps matching TRBD1 (5 bases). CDR3 length equals 14 residues. V was cut by 5 bases and J by 5 bases, with 13 bases left in between.

This clonotype appeared once. The chain is built from TRBV10-3 and TRBJ1-1; D uncertain. The CDR3 has 13 residues. The germline gives CDR1 ENHRY, CDR2 SYGVKD. V lost 5 bases to trimming and J lost 0 bases, with 7 bases between them. The CDR3: CAISSGLNTEAFF. In DNA form, the CDR3 reads TGTGCCATCAGTAGCGGATTGAACACTGAAGCTTTCTTT.

This clonotype was observed a few times. V gene TRBV19 combines with J gene TRBJ2-4; the D is unclear. CDR1 LNHDA and CDR2 SQIVND come from the germline V gene (reference sequence). Trimming took 9 bases from V and 7 from J, leaving 10 bases between them. The length of the CDR3 is 11 residues. The CDR3 DNA reads as TGTGCCAGCAGCAGTGGGAACATTCAGTACTTC. Translation: CASSSGNIQYF.

This clonotype was counted many times. The chain links TRBV4-1 to TRBJ1-2, with D uncertain. This CDR3 has 14 residues. Trimming took off 0 bases at V and 6 bases at J, with 11 bases between the two ends. Germline V gene data show CDR1 as MGHRA and CDR2 as YSYEKL. The CDR3 loop reads CASSQESIGDGYTF. The CDR3 DNA reads as TGCGCCAGCAGCCAAGAATCCATCGGGGATGGCTACACCTTC.

This clonotype was found many times. The rearrangement uses TRBV5-1 and TRBJ1-2; D is uncertain. V was pared by 4 bases and J by 6 bases, with 13 bases between. This CDR3 spans 13 amino acids. Germline V gives CDR1 SGHRS, CDR2 YFSETQ. The CDR3 loop reads CASSPIPRDGYTF. The CDR3 DNA follows: TGCGCCAGCAGCCCCATCCCCCGGGATGGCTACACCTTC.

This clonotype was counted many times. The rearrangement uses TRBV19 and TRBJ1-3, with TRBD1 matching over 7 bases. The CDR3 is made up of 15 amino acids. Germline CDR1 LNHDA, CDR2 SQIVND (reference sequence). The trim removed 3 bases at V and 4 bases at J, leaving 6 bases unmatched. CDR3 in DNA: TGTGCCAGTAGTATTAAGGGGGCCGCCGGAAACACCATATATTTT. Amino acid sequence: CASSIKGAAGNTIYF.

There are a few counts of this clonotype. The chain couples TRBV12-3 or TRBV12-4 to TRBJ2-2, with 9 bases aligning to TRBD2. V lost 5 bases, J lost 6 bases, and 4 bases stayed unmatched. The length of the CDR3 is 14 residues. This chain's CDR3 is CASSGGGRAGELFF. The CDR3 region has the DNA TGTGCCAGCAGTGGGGGCGGGAGGGCCGGGGAGCTGTTTTTT.

The V gene is TRBV12-3 or TRBV12-4, the J gene TRBJ1-2; the D gene is possibly TRBD1 (5 bases). Trimming left V 6 bases short and J 9 bases short, with 26 bases between. This CDR3 comprises 16 residues. CDR3 sequence reads: CASSPTARVREDRYTF. The CDR3 DNA follows: TGTGCCAGCAGCCCTACGGCCAGGGTCAGGGAGGATCGCTACACCTTC.

This clonotype was counted at least ten times. CDR3 sequence reads: CASSTNRQGYLAYEQYF. The CDR3 region has the DNA TGTGCCAGTAGTACAAACCGACAGGGGTATCTCGCCTACGAGCAGTACTTC. The chain carries TRBV19 and TRBJ2-7, with TRBD1 matching 8 bases. This CDR3 is built from 17 residues. CDR1 and CDR2 (germline): LNHDA, SQIVND (reference sequence). With 4 bases clipped from V and 2 bases from J, the junction kept 13 bases outside the gene matches.

V gene TRBV19 combines with J gene TRBJ1-1; 8 bases match TRBD1. V lost 4 bases, J lost 5 bases, and 3 bases stayed unmatched. CDR1 is LNHDA, CDR2 SQIVND, per germline (reference sequence). This CDR3 comprises 13 residues. CDR3 DNA: TGTGCCAGTAGTAACAACAGGGGGACTGAAGCTTTCTTT. Its protein is CASSNNRGTEAFF.

The V and J genes are TRBV20-1 and TRBJ2-7; TRBD2 agrees at 8 bases. J gave up 5 bases and V 7 bases, and 13 bases lay outside the gene matches. CDR3 size: 14 residues. Germline lookup yields CDR1 DFQATT and CDR2 SNEGSKA (reference sequence). CDR3 residues: CSVGGGMINHEQYF. CDR3 in DNA: TGCAGTGTCGGGGGGGGGATGATCAACCACGAGCAGTACTTC.

This chain uses TRBV29-1 with TRBJ1-5, with a tentative D call TRBD1 (5 bases). V lost 4 bases to trimming and J lost 4 bases, with 17 bases between them. The CDR3 is 15 amino acids. Germline V lookup: CDR1 SQVTM, CDR2 ANQGSEA. CDR3 residues: CSVASSAWGNQPQHF. DNA of the CDR3: TGCAGCGTTGCCTCTAGCGCATGGGGGAATCAGCCCCAGCATTTT.

This clonotype was seen ten or more times. This rearrangement joins TRBV7-6 to TRBJ2-7; perhaps D is TRBD1 or TRBD2 (6 bases each). The V gene lost 4 bases and the J gene lost 7 bases, with 20 bases spanning the gap. The CDR3 covers 15 residues. CDR1 and CDR2 from the germline V gene are SGHVS and FNYEAQ. This chain's CDR3 is CASSSELGRGGEQYF. For the CDR3, the DNA is TGTGCCAGCAGCTCTGAACTCGGCAGGGGAGGAGAGCAGTACTTC.

This clonotype appeared many times. V gene TRBV4-2 combines with J gene TRBJ2-7; D unresolved. The ends were cut back, 0 bases at V and 5 bases at J, with 8 bases in the middle. There are 13 residues in the CDR3. The germline CDR1 and CDR2 sequences are LGHNA and YNFKEQ. This chain's CDR3 is CASSQDRPDEQYF. Written as DNA, the CDR3 is TGTGCCAGCAGCCAAGATCGGCCGGACGAGCAGTACTTC.